This passage covers 9 T cell receptor beta chains from one sample sequenced in a study of blood T cell repertoires in COVID-19 (dated by TCRdb to 2018 to 2021). Library generation was performed with the immunoSEQ multiplex PCR assay. This is the immuneACCESS table as TCRdb keeps it, with only in-frame sequences that have V and J called. A part of the clones is gone; compared with another copy, unresolved V genes explain less than half, and the rest is unexplained. Across this sample there are 140,000 or so clones, with roughly 85% seen only once. Of the sample, roughly 2.7% is held by the ten largest clones. Sequencing used peripheral blood. The receptors were gathered from a human donor with acute or convalescent COVID-19. The donor label of this sample is uncertain.

A remark on this clone: A read error may produce the germline difference seen at one junction end. CDR3 bases: TGTGCCAACAGCTTGAGGGAGGGTTACACAGATACGCAGTATTTT. Translation gives CANSLREGYTDTQYF. The V gene is TRBV5-4, the J gene TRBJ2-3; TRBD2 agrees at 7 bases. The CDR3 has 15 residues. The germline CDR1 and CDR2 sequences are SGHNT and YYREEE (reference sequence).

V and J are TRBV11-2 and TRBJ1-5, with D perhaps TRBD1 (6 bases). Trimming took off 2 bases at V and 4 bases at J, with 12 bases between the two ends. Per germline, CDR1 SGHAT and CDR2 FQNNGV. The CDR3 is 15 amino acids. The CDR3 bases are TGTGCCAGCAGCTTATCGGGGACACAAAATCAGCCCCAGCATTTT. Its protein is CASSLSGTQNQPQHF.

This rearrangement joins TRBV5-1 to TRBJ2-3; D might be TRBD1 (6 bases). The length of the CDR3 is 14 residues. The germline V gene has CDR1 SGHRS and CDR2 YFSETQ. V lost 2 bases and J lost 3, with 10 bases in between. The CDR3 DNA reads as TGCGCCAGCAGCTTACAGGGTAGGACAGATACGCAGTATTTT. It is translated as CASSLQGRTDTQYF.

The gene calls are TRBV28 and TRBJ2-2, with 9 positions matching TRBD2. The CDR3 sequence is 15 residues long. The germline V gene has CDR1 MDHEN and CDR2 SYDVKM. V trimming: 8 bases; J trimming: 1 base; junction bases outside the gene matches: 5. Written as DNA, the CDR3 is TGTGCCAGCCTACTAGCGGGCCTGAACACCGGGGAGCTGTTTTTT. This sequence encodes CASLLAGLNTGELFF.

The CDR3 region has the DNA TGTGCCACCCTTAAACTAAGCAATCAGCCCCAGCATTTT. This sequence encodes CATLKLSNQPQHF. The chain combines TRBV15 with TRBJ1-5; no reliable D call. Trimming pared 8 bases from V and 1 base from J, leaving 9 bases between. CDR1 is LNHNV and CDR2 is YYDKDF in the germline V gene (reference sequence). This CDR3 has 13 residues.

The chain couples TRBV6-6 to TRBJ1-2; tentative D call: TRBD1 (5 bases). CDR3 length equals 13 residues. Looked up from germline, CDR1 is MNHNY and CDR2 is SVGAGI (reference sequence). V was trimmed by 2 bases and J by 6 bases, leaving 10 bases between them. CDR3 coding DNA: TGTGCCAGCAGTTACGAACAGGCTGATGGCTACACCTTC. It encodes CASSYEQADGYTF.

This clone came up a few times. The chain recombines TRBV6-6 with TRBJ2-7; D uncertain. V dropped 6 bases and J dropped 1 base, with 10 bases sitting between them. CDR1 and CDR2 (germline): MNHNY, SVGAGI (reference sequence). This CDR3 comprises 13 residues. This CDR3 reads CASSRVRSYEQYV. DNA for the CDR3: TGTGCCAGCAGCCGGGTTCGGTCCTACGAGCAGTACGTC.

The genes are TRBV4-2 and TRBJ2-3; D is ambiguous. Trimming cost V 0 bases and J 5 bases, with 12 bases left between them. The CDR3 is 15 residues long. CDR1 and CDR2 (germline): LGHNA, YNFKEQ. The CDR3 bases are TGTGCCAGCAGCCAAGAGTTCGGCAGGCTAGATACGCAGTATTTT. This encodes CASSQEFGRLDTQYF.

In DNA, the CDR3 is TGCAGCGTGGGGACAGGTACTTGGGGCTACACCTTC. Translation: CSVGTGTWGYTF. The gene calls are TRBV29-1 and TRBJ1-2; TRBD1 matches 8 bases. CDR1 SQVTM and CDR2 ANQGSEA come from the germline V gene. This CDR3 region has 12 residues. Trimming removed 6 bases from V and 8 bases from J; junction bases left unmatched: 8.